The clone carrying this T cell receptor beta chain qualifies as medium-sized (0.01 to 0.1%). Its antigen is as yet unknown. Time point here: sample taken at primary tumor resection. The donor population consisted of under 75 patients with untreated, early-stage non-small cell lung cancer. V lost 4 bases and J 0 bases, leaving 7 bases between the germline ends. The CDR3 covers 15 residues. The germline V gene has CDR1 SEHNR and CDR2 FQNEAQ (reference sequence). This sample stems from a study of spatial heterogeneity in lung cancer. Study observations and caveats: Tracking of tumor mutation counts was seen in expanded intratumoral alpha and beta TCR counts.

MiXCR, run by TCRdb on the 5' RACE reads, gives a single entry per CDR3 protein. The sample carries around 2,000 distinct CDR3 sequences, less than 2.5% recorded once. The J gene is TRBJ2-6, the V gene TRBV7-9; D gene uncertain. Sequencing used lung tumor tissue, obtained at surgery. The receptor was isolated from a male donor with early-stage non-small cell lung cancer. DNA for the CDR3: TGTGCCAGCAGCTCCCCCGACTCTGGGGCCAACGTCCTGACTTTC. Amino acid sequence: CASSSPDSGANVLTF.